The clone carrying this TCR beta chain is a singleton in its sample. Authors' processing steps: Amplification from reference gene primers served as the basis for estimated nucleated cell counts. Sequencing was performed with immunoSEQ multiplex PCR; in TCRdb, only in-frame clones are kept and a portion is missing. Clone size and the V and J calls come from that table; the DNA yielded D and trimming. Of 200,000 to 250,000 clones in the sample, 65% to 90% are singletons; the top ten hold 2% to 3%. Seattle cases were enrolled at active infection and followed longitudinally. The CDR3 extends over 13 amino acids. Trimming removed 3 bases from V and 8 bases from J, with 11 bases in between. Per germline, CDR1 SGHTA and CDR2 FQGNSA. These data are taken from a study of blood T cell repertoires in COVID-19.

The receptor's source is a woman aged 70-85 years with COVID-19, enrolled during active disease. The chain uses TRBV7-2 and TRBJ1-5, with a possible D match to TRBD1 (6 bases). The sequencing input was peripheral blood. For the CDR3, the DNA is TGTGCCAGCAGCTTTGGACAGCCCAAGCCCCAGCATTTT. Protein: CASSFGQPKPQHF.